This section outlines one T cell receptor (beta chain) sequence together with its context. Its antigen is unknown. MiXCR, applied by TCRdb to the 5' RACE reads, yields one record per CDR3 protein. The table shows 500,000 to 700,000 distinct CDR3 sequences, with about 19% occurring only once. This record comes from a study of T cells after yellow fever vaccination. Overall study results and limits: Most clones from primary vaccination were detected again post-booster (just over 95% CD4, about 85% CD8).

The germline gives CDR1 SGHTA, CDR2 FQGNSA. This CDR3 contains 15 residues. Trimming cost V 5 bases and J 6 bases; bases outside gene matches: 4. The sample consisted of PBMCs, taken 15 days after the yellow fever booster vaccination. The source of this sequence is a man between 25 and 39 years old who received the YFV17D yellow fever vaccine. This chain links TRBV7-2 with TRBJ2-3; 14 positions agree with TRBD2. CDR3 amino acids: CASSPRTSGRDTQYF. The CDR3 region has the DNA TGTGCCAGCAGCCCCAGGACTAGCGGGAGGGATACGCAGTATTTT.